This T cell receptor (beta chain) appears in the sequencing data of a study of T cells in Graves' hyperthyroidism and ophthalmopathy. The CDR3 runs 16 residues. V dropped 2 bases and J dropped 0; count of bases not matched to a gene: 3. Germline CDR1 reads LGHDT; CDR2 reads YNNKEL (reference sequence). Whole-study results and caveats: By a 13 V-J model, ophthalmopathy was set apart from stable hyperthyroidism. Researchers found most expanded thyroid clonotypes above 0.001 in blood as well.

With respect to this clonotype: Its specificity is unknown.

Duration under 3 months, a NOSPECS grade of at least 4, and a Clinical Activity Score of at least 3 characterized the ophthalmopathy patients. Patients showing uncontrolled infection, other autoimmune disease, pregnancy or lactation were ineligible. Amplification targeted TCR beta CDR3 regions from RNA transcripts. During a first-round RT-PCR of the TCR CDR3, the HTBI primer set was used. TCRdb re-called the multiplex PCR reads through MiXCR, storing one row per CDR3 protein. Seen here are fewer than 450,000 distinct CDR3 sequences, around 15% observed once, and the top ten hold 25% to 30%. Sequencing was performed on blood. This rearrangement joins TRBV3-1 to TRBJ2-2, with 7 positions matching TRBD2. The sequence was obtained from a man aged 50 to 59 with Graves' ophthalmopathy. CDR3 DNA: TGTGCCAGCAGCCAAAGAGCGGGATCGAACACCGGGGAGCTGTTTTTT. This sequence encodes CASSQRAGSNTGELFF.